This TCR beta chain was obtained from a study of spatial heterogeneity in lung cancer. Study context: Raw sequencing reads included, on average, more than eight appearances of each unique TCR and UMI combination. Study-level points and caveats: TCRs found ubiquitously expanded in tumor appeared in blood more at resection than at follow-up.

CDR1 is SGHDN, CDR2 FVKESK, per germline. The CDR3 sequence is 14 residues long. With V trimmed by 1 base and J by 5 bases, 3 bases remained unmatched. TCRdb independently ran MiXCR on the 5' RACE reads; one entry per CDR3 protein. The sample lists about 75,000 distinct CDR3 sequences, 10% to 15% occurring once. Time point of the sample: sample taken at primary tumor resection. From tumor, nontumor lung or frozen PBMC, whole RNA was taken unsorted for sequencing. Concerning this clonotype: Its target is unknown.

The sequences come from PBMCs, collected at surgery. The V call is TRBV14, the J call TRBJ2-3; 7 bases are a match to TRBD1. This TCR was recovered from a male donor with early-stage non-small cell lung cancer. In nucleotides, the CDR3 is TGTGCCAGCAGCCAAGGGTCAGGGGGAGATACGCAGTATTTT. The encoded protein is CASSQGSGGDTQYF.